The next 7 T cell receptor beta chains were all read from a single sample in a study of shared clonotypes between healthy human individuals. Clones were sequenced by immunoSEQ multiplex PCR, and TCRdb holds only the in-frame ones, with some missing. The table includes some 1,600,000 clones, roughly 98% detected once. Sequencing was performed on naive CD4+ T cells sorted from blood. The subset here: CD45RA+ positively selected. These receptors all come from a man under 40 in good health.

This chain uses TRBV27 with TRBJ1-2; D not certain. V was trimmed by 6 bases and J by 3 bases, leaving 8 bases between them. The CDR3 totals 12 residues. CDR1 MNHEY and CDR2 SMNVEV come from the germline V gene (reference sequence). CDR3 DNA sequence: TGTGCCAGCAGGGGGAGCGACTATGGCTACACCTTC. Its protein product is CASRGSDYGYTF.

The chain couples TRBV28 to TRBJ2-6, with a weak D call TRBD2 (6 bases). Germline-derived CDR1 and CDR2 are MDHEN and SYDVKM. Trimming shortened V by 3 bases and J by 4 bases, and 19 bases separated the two germline ends. There are 18 residues in the CDR3. The CDR3 nucleotides read TGTGCCAGCAGTTTCCGGGCCTGGGGGGACCGGGGGGCCAACGTCCTGACTTTC. It yields the protein CASSFRAWGDRGANVLTF.

The chain employs TRBV9 and TRBJ2-3; 9 nucleotides match TRBD2. The CDR3 loop spans 16 amino acids. V lost 1 base, J lost 3 bases, and 6 bases stayed unmatched. CDR1 and CDR2 (germline): SGDLS, YYNGEE. The DNA of the CDR3 is TGTGCCAGCAGCGTATCGGTAGCGGGAGCGACAGATACGCAGTATTTT. Residues: CASSVSVAGATDTQYF.

The chain combines TRBV29-1 with TRBJ2-4; D is unclear. This CDR3 contains 13 residues. With 6 bases removed from V and 3 bases from J, the gap between germline ends came to 12 bases. Germline assignment: CDR1 SQVTM and CDR2 ANQGSEA. CDR3 in amino acids: CSVAQANKNIQYF. CDR3 nucleotide sequence: TGCAGCGTCGCTCAGGCTAACAAAAACATTCAGTACTTC. Complete variable domain (other parts from reference TRBV29-1 and TRBJ2-4): SAVISQKPSRDICQRGTSLTIQCQVDSQVTMMFWYRQQPGQSLTLIATANQGSEATYESGFVIDKFPISRPNLTFSTLTVSNMSPEDSSIYLCSVAQANKNIQYFGAGTRLSVL.

In DNA form, the CDR3 reads TGTGCCAGCAGTTTCTGGGACGGCGGCTACGAGCAGTACTTC. Protein: CASSFWDGGYEQYF. V usage is TRBV6-5 and J usage is TRBJ2-7; tentatively, D is TRBD1 or TRBD2 (5 bases each). Per germline, CDR1 MNHEY and CDR2 SVGAGI. The CDR3 loop spans 14 amino acids. Trimming removed 4 bases from V and 3 bases from J, with 13 bases in between.

V gene TRBV9 combines with J gene TRBJ2-1; 7 nucleotides agree with TRBD1. Germline CDR1 SGDLS, CDR2 YYNGEE. Trimming took 0 bases from V and 2 from J; bases not matched to a gene: 2. The length of the CDR3 is 15 residues. The CDR3, as DNA: TGTGCCAGCAGCGTAGAGGGGGCCCCCTACAATGAGCAGTTCTTC. Translation gives CASSVEGAPYNEQFF.

The gene calls are TRBV19 and TRBJ1-2, with D tentatively TRBD1 (6 bases). Trimming cost V 10 bases and J 4 bases, with 16 bases left between them. The CDR3 is made up of 13 amino acids. Germline CDR1 is LNHDA and CDR2 is SQIVND (reference sequence). The CDR3 region has the DNA TGTGCCACTCGCCGCGGGGGCCCCTATGGCTACACCTTC. Its translation: CATRRGGPYGYTF.